These 30 T cell receptor beta chains came from one sample sequenced in a study of blood T cell repertoires in COVID-19. Clones were sequenced by immunoSEQ multiplex PCR, and TCRdb holds only the in-frame ones, with some missing. The sample includes about 270,000 clones, roughly 90% seen only once; the top ten take 2.5% to 3%. The source material was PBMCs or T cells enriched from blood (not recorded which). The receptors come from a woman in her forties or fifties who had recovered from COVID-19.

This chain uses TRBV7-3 with TRBJ2-1; tentatively, D is TRBD1 (5 bases). V gave up 2 bases and J gave up 7 bases, with 12 bases separating them. The CDR3 totals 14 residues. The germline V gene encodes CDR1 SGHTA and CDR2 FQGTGA. For the CDR3, the DNA is TGTGCCAGCAGCTTAGCCCTAAGGGGAAATGAGCAGTTCTTC. Its protein product is CASSLALRGNEQFF.

The V call is TRBV4-2, the J call TRBJ1-1; 7 positions match TRBD1. V lost 1 base, J lost 5 bases, and 7 bases stayed unmatched. This CDR3 contains 15 residues. Germline CDR1 is LGHNA and CDR2 is YNFKEQ. The CDR3 here is CASSQGQGKATEAFF. DNA for the CDR3: TGTGCCAGCAGCCAAGGACAGGGTAAAGCGACTGAAGCTTTCTTT.

J is TRBJ2-1 and V is TRBV7-2, with TRBD2 identical over 7 bases. CDR1 SGHTA and CDR2 FQGNSA come from the germline V gene. V lost 5 bases and J lost 1; bases outside the gene matches: 5. The CDR3 runs to 15 residues. DNA for the CDR3: TGTGCCAGCAGCAAGGGAGCGGGATCCTACAATGAGCAGTTCTTC. It is translated as CASSKGAGSYNEQFF.

The rearrangement joins TRBV6-2 or TRBV6-3 to TRBJ2-6; the match to TRBD1 covers 8 bases. This CDR3 is 16 amino acids long. Trimming took 2 bases from V and 1 from J; bases not matched to a gene: 1. Germline CDR1 is MNHEY and CDR2 is SVGEGT. Written as DNA, the CDR3 is TGTGCCAGCAGTTACAACAGGGGGTCTGGGGCCAACGTCCTGACTTTC. Residues: CASSYNRGSGANVLTF.

This clone was found a few times. Here the CDR3 DNA reads TGTGCCAGCGGAAGGGGGCAGGGGGGAAACACCATATATTTT. This codes for CASGRGQGGNTIYF. The rearrangement joins TRBV3-1 (or the pseudogene TRBV3-2) to TRBJ1-3; 7 bases fit TRBD1. The CDR3 is made up of 14 amino acids. The junction had 8 bases not matched to a gene; V was cut back by 8 bases and J by 4 bases. Germline lookup yields CDR1 LGHDT and CDR2 YNNKEL (reference sequence).

This chain joins TRBV11-2 and TRBJ2-7; D may be TRBD2 (6 bases). The CDR3 runs 14 residues. Germline assignment: CDR1 SGHAT and CDR2 FQNNGV. V was trimmed by 1 base and J by 7 bases, leaving 14 bases between them. CDR3 amino acids: CASSLVSGESEQYF. The CDR3 DNA reads TGTGCCAGCAGCTTAGTCTCGGGAGAGAGTGAGCAGTACTTC.

J is TRBJ1-1 and V is TRBV28; 8 nucleotides agree with TRBD1. Germline V gene lookup returns CDR1 MDHEN and CDR2 SYDVKM. The CDR3 is 12 amino acids. The CDR3 sequence: CAVTGGDTEAFF. DNA for the CDR3: TGTGCAGTCACAGGGGGGGACACTGAAGCTTTCTTT.

This chain joins TRBV6-2 or TRBV6-3 and TRBJ1-1; D gene unclear. The CDR3 is 15 residues long. The V gene's germline CDR1 is MNHEY and CDR2 SVGEGT. The V gene lost 0 bases and the J gene lost 3 bases, with 11 bases spanning the gap. This chain's CDR3 is CASSYSTDPHTEAFF. CDR3 in DNA: TGTGCCAGCAGTTACTCCACTGATCCGCACACTGAAGCTTTCTTT.

The chain recombines TRBV5-4 with TRBJ1-1; 8 bases fit TRBD1. V shed 3 bases, J shed 6 bases, and the junction held 1 base outside the gene matches. Looked up from germline, CDR1 is SGHNT and CDR2 is YYREEE (reference sequence). The CDR3 is 12 amino acids. Here the CDR3 DNA reads TGTGCCAGCAGCTGGGGACAGGCTGAAGCTTTCTTT. This sequence encodes CASSWGQAEAFF.

The V and J genes are TRBV15 and TRBJ2-1; D is unclear. Per germline, CDR1 LNHNV and CDR2 YYDKDF (reference sequence). The CDR3 is made up of 13 amino acids. V was shortened by 0 bases and J by 6 bases, with 6 bases between the two germline ends. DNA for the CDR3: TGTGCCACCAGCAGAGATTCGGGCAATGAGCAGTTCTTC. Translated: CATSRDSGNEQFF.

The chain combines TRBV24-1 with TRBJ2-2; tentative D call: TRBD1 (5 bases). The CDR3 extends over 14 amino acids. Trimming shortened V by 4 bases and J by 6 bases, and 11 bases separated the two germline ends. Per the germline V gene, CDR1 is KGHDR and CDR2 is SFDVKD. CDR3: CATSDPGFPGELFF. CDR3 DNA: TGTGCCACCAGTGACCCAGGGTTCCCCGGGGAGCTGTTTTTT.

This chain joins TRBV21-1 and TRBJ2-2; the table's D call of TRBD2 was not tested on the DNA. TRBV21-1 corresponds to a pseudogene. This CDR3 region has 18 residues. The chain's CDR3 is CASSKIVREALNTGELFF. The CDR3 bases are TGTGCCAGCAGCAAAATTGTCAGAGAAGCGTTAAACACCGGGGAGCTGTTTTTT.

The chain joins TRBV6-5 to TRBJ2-1; no firm D call. The CDR3 is 15 residues long. CDR1 and CDR2 (germline): MNHEY, SVGAGI. The V gene lost 5 bases and the J gene lost 0 bases, with 11 bases spanning the gap. CDR3 sequence: CASSTKESSYNEQFF. In DNA form, the CDR3 reads TGTGCCAGCAGTACGAAAGAGAGCTCCTACAATGAGCAGTTCTTC.

The V and J genes are TRBV20-1 and TRBJ2-1; 8 bases align to TRBD2. The CDR3 loop spans 14 amino acids. With V trimmed by 3 bases and J by 3 bases, 4 bases remained unmatched. Germline CDR1 DFQATT, CDR2 SNEGSKA (reference sequence). The CDR3 loop is CSASRLASYNEQFF. CDR3 DNA: TGCAGTGCTAGTAGACTAGCGAGCTACAATGAGCAGTTCTTC.

The chain is built from TRBV6-4 and TRBJ1-1; 9 nucleotides line up with TRBD1. Germline CDR1 and CDR2: MRHNA and SNTAGT. The CDR3 extends over 14 amino acids. With V trimmed by 7 bases and J by 3 bases, 6 bases remained unmatched. CDR3 DNA sequence: TGTGCCAGCAAAACAGGGGGCGCGGACACTGAAGCTTTCTTT. Amino acids: CASKTGGADTEAFF.

The CDR3 reads CSASSAGLDTEAFF. In DNA, the CDR3 is TGCAGTGCTAGTAGTGCAGGGTTGGACACTGAAGCTTTCTTT. The chain combines TRBV20-1 with TRBJ1-1; D is perhaps TRBD1 (5 bases). This CDR3 has 14 residues. The germline V gene has CDR1 DFQATT and CDR2 SNEGSKA (reference sequence). V was shortened by 3 bases and J by 3 bases, with 14 bases between the two germline ends.

V usage is TRBV7-2 and J usage is TRBJ2-3; a possible D gene is TRBD2 (6 bases). V was cut by 9 bases and J by 3 bases, with 16 bases left in between. CDR3 length equals 14 residues. Germline V lookup: CDR1 SGHTA, CDR2 FQGNSA. For the CDR3, the DNA is TGTGCCAGTACTAGCTATGTTATGACAGATACGCAGTATTTT. It translates to CASTSYVMTDTQYF.

The rearrangement uses TRBV5-4 and TRBJ2-4; TRBD2 aligns across 13 bases. CDR3 length equals 17 residues. The J segment lost 7 bases and the V segment lost 2 bases, leaving 9 bases of the junction unmatched. Looked up from germline, CDR1 is SGHNT and CDR2 is YYREEE (reference sequence). In nucleotides, the CDR3 is TGTGCCAGCAGCTTAGGTGGGACTAGCGGGATCGGGAACATTCAGTACTTC. It encodes CASSLGGTSGIGNIQYF. The full variable domain, rest sourced from reference TRBV5-4 and TRBJ2-4, is ETGVTQSPTHLIKTRGQQVTLRCSSQSGHNTVSWYQQALGQGPQFIFQYYREEENGRGNFPPRFSGLQFPNYSSELNVNALELDDSALYLCASSLGGTSGIGNIQYFGAGTRLSVL.

The chain combines TRBV6-6 with TRBJ1-6, with 7 bases that match TRBD1. Germline V gene sequence: CDR1 MNHNY, CDR2 SVGAGI (reference sequence). The V gene end was trimmed by 11 bases and the J gene end by 8 bases; junction bases not matched to a gene: 12. The CDR3 is 14 amino acids. This chain's CDR3 is CAHKQGRTDSPLHF. DNA for the CDR3: TGTGCCCATAAACAGGGGAGGACGGATTCACCCCTCCACTTT.

The chain joins TRBV6-5 to TRBJ1-5; the D is unclear. V lost 5 bases and J 0 bases, leaving 11 bases between the germline ends. Germline CDR1 is MNHEY and CDR2 is SVGAGI. The CDR3 has 15 amino acids. The CDR3 protein is CASSLGFYSNQPQHF. The CDR3, as DNA: TGTGCCAGCAGTCTCGGGTTCTATAGCAATCAGCCCCAGCATTTT.

This clone was detected only once. V and J are TRBV19 and TRBJ2-1; 11 bases fit TRBD2. J gave up 11 bases and V 7 bases, and 10 bases lay outside the gene matches. Germline V CDR1 and CDR2: LNHDA, SQIVND (reference sequence). The CDR3 has 14 amino acids. The CDR3 spells CASIQLAGDYKQFF. In nucleotides, the CDR3 is TGTGCCAGTATCCAACTAGCGGGGGACTATAAGCAGTTCTTC.

This chain joins TRBV19 and TRBJ2-1; 12 bases fit TRBD2. This CDR3 spans 16 amino acids. Losses at the gene ends were 4 bases for V and 10 bases for J; bases not matched to a gene: 11. Germline V CDR1 and CDR2: LNHDA, SQIVND (reference sequence). The CDR3 DNA sequence: TGTGCCAGTAGTACCCTTACTAGCGGGAGGATCGGGGAGCAGTTCTTC. Protein sequence: CASSTLTSGRIGEQFF.

V usage is TRBV6-1 and J usage is TRBJ1-5; tentative D call: TRBD1 (5 bases). The CDR3 runs to 15 residues. The germline CDR1 and CDR2 sequences are MNHNS and SASEGT. Trimming stripped 2 bases from V and 4 bases from J, with 12 bases between. The CDR3, as DNA: TGTGCCAGCAGTGAACCGGGACTGAAGAATCAGCCCCAGCATTTT. Encoded protein: CASSEPGLKNQPQHF.

V is TRBV5-1 and J is TRBJ2-3; maybe TRBD2 (6 bases). This CDR3 has 13 amino acids. Trimming left V 1 base short and J 6 bases short, with 9 bases between. Germline loops: CDR1 SGHRS, CDR2 YFSETQ. The CDR3 sequence is CASSLTREDTQYF. Written as DNA, the CDR3 is TGCGCCAGCAGCTTGACCCGGGAGGATACGCAGTATTTT.

This clone was seen a single time. The chain links TRBV11-3 to TRBJ2-7, with D possibly matching TRBD2 (6 bases). Trimming removed 1 base from V and 2 bases from J, with 12 bases in between. The CDR3 totals 15 residues. Germline lookup yields CDR1 SGHNT and CDR2 YENEEA. The CDR3 protein is CASSLGSGVPYEQYF. For the CDR3, the DNA is TGTGCCAGCAGCTTAGGTAGCGGAGTCCCCTACGAGCAGTACTTC.

The J gene is TRBJ2-3, the V gene TRBV5-1; 7 bases agree with TRBD1. V trimming: 3 bases; J trimming: 1 base; junction bases outside the gene matches: 5. CDR1 is SGHRS, CDR2 YFSETQ, per germline. This CDR3 is built from 15 residues. The CDR3, as DNA: TGCGCCAGCAGCTCGCAAGGACAGGGCACAGATACGCAGTATTTT. It yields the protein CASSSQGQGTDTQYF.

The gene calls are TRBV13 and TRBJ2-1; D is possibly TRBD2 (6 bases). The germline V gene has CDR1 PRHDT and CDR2 FYEKMQ (reference sequence). Trimming removed 5 bases at V and 0 bases at J, with 23 bases between. The CDR3 extends over 19 amino acids. CDR3 nucleotide sequence: TGTGCCAGCAGCCCGTCCCTCGGGAGCGGACTAAGCTCCTACAATGAGCAGTTCTTC. Translation: CASSPSLGSGLSSYNEQFF. Full variable domain (outside the CDR3, taken from reference TRBV13 and TRBJ2-1): AAGVIQSPRHLIKEKRETATLKCYPIPRHDTVYWYQQGPGQDPQFLISFYEKMQSDKGSIPDRFSAQQFSDYHSELNMSSLELGDSALYFCASSPSLGSGLSSYNEQFFGPGTRLTVL.

The V call is TRBV3-1 (or the pseudogene TRBV3-2), the J call TRBJ1-4; 8 nucleotides line up with TRBD1. CDR1 and CDR2 (germline): LGHDT, YNNKEL (reference sequence). This CDR3 is built from 19 residues. Losses at the gene ends were 1 base for V and 10 bases for J; bases not matched to a gene: 20. The CDR3 here is CASSQGSRDRLPRLRKLFF. CDR3 nucleotide sequence: TGTGCCAGCAGCCAAGGGAGCCGGGACAGGCTTCCCCGTTTGCGAAAACTGTTTTTT.

A single count supports this clone. This chain links TRBV9 with TRBJ1-2; 9 bases match TRBD1. The V segment lost 4 bases and the J segment 6 bases; nucleotides outside the gene matches: 7. This CDR3 spans 14 amino acids. Per germline, CDR1 SGDLS and CDR2 YYNGEE. The CDR3 sequence: CASSSPGTGNGYTF. The CDR3 nucleotides are TGTGCCAGCAGCTCGCCCGGGACAGGGAATGGCTACACCTTC.

This clone was counted at least ten times. Here the CDR3 reads CASSSPGSREEKLFF. CDR3 sequence (DNA): TGTGCCAGCAGCTCACCGGGATCTAGAGAAGAAAAACTGTTTTTT. The chain has TRBV11-2 and TRBJ1-4; no reliable D call. CDR3 length equals 15 residues. Looked up from germline, CDR1 is SGHAT and CDR2 is FQNNGV. V shed 4 bases and J shed 8 bases, with 17 bases lying between them.